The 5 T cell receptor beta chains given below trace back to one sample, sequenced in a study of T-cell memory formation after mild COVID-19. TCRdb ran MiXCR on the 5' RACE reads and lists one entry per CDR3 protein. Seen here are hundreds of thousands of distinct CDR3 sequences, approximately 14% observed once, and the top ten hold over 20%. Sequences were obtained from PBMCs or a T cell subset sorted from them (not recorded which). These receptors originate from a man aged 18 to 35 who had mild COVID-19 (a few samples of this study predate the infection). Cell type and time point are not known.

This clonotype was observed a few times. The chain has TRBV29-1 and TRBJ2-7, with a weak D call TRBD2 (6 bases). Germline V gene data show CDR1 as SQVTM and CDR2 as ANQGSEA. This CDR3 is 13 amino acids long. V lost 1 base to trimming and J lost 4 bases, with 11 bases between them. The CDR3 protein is CSVEGGAIYEQYF. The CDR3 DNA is TGCAGCGTTGAAGGCGGGGCCATATACGAGCAGTACTTC.

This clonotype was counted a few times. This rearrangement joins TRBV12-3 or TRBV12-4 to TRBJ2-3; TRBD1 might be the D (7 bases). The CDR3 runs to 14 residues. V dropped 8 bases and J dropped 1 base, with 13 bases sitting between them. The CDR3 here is CASAGGLGTDTQYF. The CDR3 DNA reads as TGTGCCAGCGCAGGGGGGCTTGGCACAGATACGCAGTATTTT.

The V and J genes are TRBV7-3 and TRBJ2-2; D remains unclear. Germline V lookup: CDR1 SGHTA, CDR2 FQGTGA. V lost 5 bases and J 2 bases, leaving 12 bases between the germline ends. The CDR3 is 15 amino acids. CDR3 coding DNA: TGTGCCAGCAGCGAAGATAGGATCAACACCGGGGAGCTGTTTTTT. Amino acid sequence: CASSEDRINTGELFF. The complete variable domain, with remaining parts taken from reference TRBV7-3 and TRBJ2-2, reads GAGVSQTPSNKVTEKGKYVELRCDPISGHTALYWYRQSLGQGPEFLIYFQGTGAADDSGLPNDRFFAVRPEGSVSTLKIQRTERGDSAVYLCASSEDRINTGELFFGEGSRLTVL.

CDR3 amino acids: CASSQETGGGELFF. For the CDR3, the DNA is TGCGCCAGCAGCCAAGAGACAGGGGGCGGGGAGCTGTTTTTT. The chain employs TRBV4-3 and TRBJ2-2; TRBD1 matches 9 bases. The CDR3 extends over 14 amino acids. J lost 7 bases, V lost 0 bases, and 0 bases had no gene match. The germline gives CDR1 LGHNA, CDR2 YSLEER.

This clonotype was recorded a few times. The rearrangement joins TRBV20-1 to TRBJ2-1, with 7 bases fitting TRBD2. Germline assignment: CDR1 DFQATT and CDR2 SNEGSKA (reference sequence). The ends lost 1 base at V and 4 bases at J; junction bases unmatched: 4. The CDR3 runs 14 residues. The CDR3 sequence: CSARGGGKYNEQFF. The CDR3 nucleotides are TGCAGTGCTAGAGGCGGGGGAAAATACAATGAGCAGTTCTTC.